Listed here are 12 T cell receptor beta chains from one sample, sequenced in a study of beta chain features in type 1 diabetes. Reverse transcribing all isolated RNA meant expressed TCRB transcripts were sequenced. Sequencing used immunoSEQ multiplex PCR; TCRdb keeps in-frame clones, though not all of them. In the table there are under 90,000 clones, roughly 34% of which are singletons. The source material was stem cell memory CD4+ T cells from blood. These receptors all stem from a woman aged 18-30 years in good health.

The table lists this clone with a few counts. The chain has TRBV6-1 and TRBJ2-3; a possible D gene is TRBD2 (7 bases). The CDR3 length is 14 residues. V was cut by 4 bases and J by 4 bases, with 12 bases left in between. CDR1 is MNHNS and CDR2 is SASEGT in the germline V gene. The CDR3 spells CASSGSGGPDTQYF. The CDR3 bases are TGTGCCAGCAGTGGGTCGGGGGGCCCAGATACGCAGTATTTT.

V is TRBV9 and J is TRBJ1-1; no firm D call. CDR1 is SGDLS and CDR2 is YYNGEE in the germline V gene. The length of the CDR3 is 13 residues. Trimming shortened V by 0 bases and J by 2 bases, and 5 bases separated the two germline ends. The CDR3 region has the DNA TGTGCCAGCAGCGTAGCTTCCAACACTGAAGCTTTCTTT. It is translated as CASSVASNTEAFF.

This clone was seen more than once but under ten times. The chain joins TRBV6-1 to TRBJ1-2, with 10 nucleotides matching TRBD1. CDR3 size: 14 residues. V shed 8 bases and J 3 bases; nucleotides not matched to a gene: 6. Germline CDR1 reads MNHNS; CDR2 reads SASEGT. The CDR3 loop reads CASVGTGEDYGYTF. CDR3 DNA sequence: TGTGCCAGCGTAGGGACAGGGGAAGACTATGGCTACACCTTC.

The table lists this clone with a few counts. The chain couples TRBV7-3 to TRBJ2-2; TRBD1 matches at 7 bases. CDR3 length: 15 amino acids. In germline, CDR1 is SGHTA, CDR2 FQGTGA. The junction had 7 bases not matched to a gene; V was cut back by 4 bases and J by 5 bases. CDR3 amino acids: CASSSGTVGTGELFF. For the CDR3, the DNA is TGTGCCAGCAGCTCGGGGACAGTCGGGACCGGGGAGCTGTTTTTT.

DNA for the CDR3: TGTGCCAGCAGCTCACAGGGGTCCTATAATTCACCCCTCCACTTT. It specifies CASSSQGSYNSPLHF. This chain connects TRBV11-2 to TRBJ1-6; TRBD1 aligns across 7 bases. Unmatched junction bases numbered 1, after V lost 4 bases and J lost 1 base. Germline V lookup: CDR1 SGHAT, CDR2 FQNNGV. The CDR3 contains 15 residues.

This chain links TRBV21-1 with TRBJ2-5; the table's D call, TRBD2, was not checked against the DNA. TRBV21-1 is a pseudogene segment. This CDR3 has 17 residues. For the CDR3, the DNA is TGTGCCAGCAGCAAAGCAGCCCGCGGGGGGTACCAAGAGACCCAGTACTTC. This sequence encodes CASSKAARGGYQETQYF.

CDR3 amino acids: CASGYPLGYTF. The CDR3 nucleotides are TGTGCTAGTGGTTATCCCCTGGGCTACACCTTC. The rearrangement links TRBV12-5 to TRBJ1-2; D gene ambiguous. Per germline, CDR1 LGHNT and CDR2 FRNRAP. Trimming took 4 bases from V and 8 from J, leaving 8 bases between them. This CDR3 has 11 residues.

The chain has TRBV4-2 and TRBJ2-2; TRBD2 is a possible D gene (5 bases). V was clipped by 0 bases and J by 4 bases, with 21 bases between them. Germline values: CDR1 LGHNA, CDR2 YNFKEQ. The CDR3 contains 19 residues. DNA for the CDR3: TGTGCCAGCAGCCAAGAAACCCCTGCGGGCGGTGCTTTCACCGGGGAGCTGTTTTTT. Encoded protein: CASSQETPAGGAFTGELFF.

This clone has just a few counts. This chain uses TRBV11-2 with TRBJ2-1; maybe TRBD1 (5 bases). The length of the CDR3 is 13 residues. The germline CDR1 and CDR2 sequences are SGHAT and FQNNGV. The V end was cut by 1 base, the J end by 10 bases, with 11 bases between. The CDR3 DNA follows: TGTGCCAGCAGCTTAGGTAGGGGTCGCGAGCAGTTCTTC. The encoded protein is CASSLGRGREQFF.

The chain combines TRBV5-1 with TRBJ2-2; 7 bases match TRBD1. Germline CDR1 SGHRS, CDR2 YFSETQ. This CDR3 comprises 16 residues. Trimming removed 4 bases from V and 3 bases from J; junction bases left unmatched: 9. The CDR3 reads CASSRQGSSYTGELFF. The CDR3 nucleotides read TGCGCCAGCAGCCGACAGGGTTCGAGTTACACCGGGGAGCTGTTTTTT.

This clone was counted a few times. This chain connects TRBV9 to TRBJ1-6; 7 bases are a match to TRBD1. The ends lost 0 bases at V and 3 bases at J; junction bases unmatched: 9. The CDR3 contains 18 residues. The V gene's germline CDR1 is SGDLS and CDR2 YYNGEE. Here the CDR3 reads CASSVGVAGGIYNSPLHF. The DNA of the CDR3 is TGTGCCAGCAGCGTAGGGGTTGCAGGGGGGATCTATAATTCACCCCTCCACTTT.

The chain is built from TRBV29-1 and TRBJ1-1; possibly TRBD1 for D (5 bases). There are 14 residues in the CDR3. Germline V lookup: CDR1 SQVTM, CDR2 ANQGSEA. The CDR3 bases are TGCACCGCTGGTGGGGCGGACGCGGACACTGAAGCTTTCTTT. Translating it yields CTAGGADADTEAFF.